The entry below gives a single TCR beta chain sequence along with its context. This record belongs to a study of blood T cell repertoires in COVID-19. Study at large: The cDNA or gDNA used as material had been derived from T cells, B-cell-depleted T cells, or PBMCs.

Original methodology: Using reference gene primer amplification, nucleated cell counts were estimated. Sequencing used immunoSEQ multiplex PCR; TCRdb keeps in-frame clones, though not all of them. The DNA was the basis for D and trimming; V, J and clone size are from that table. This table has roughly 280,000 clones, 86% appearing once. The CDR3 covers 11 residues. Per germline, CDR1 MNHEY and CDR2 SVGEGT. The V end lost 5 bases, the J end lost 7 bases, and 6 bases lay between the germline ends. The rearrangement links TRBV6-2 or TRBV6-3 to TRBJ2-1; D not certain. Sequenced input: peripheral blood. The receptor was derived from a man between 18 and 29 years old with active or convalescent COVID-19. CDR3 DNA: TGTGCCAGCAGTATGCGGAATGAGCAGTTCTTC. Translated, it gives CASSMRNEQFF.